Listed here are 29 T cell receptor beta chains from one sample, sequenced in a study of OX40 agonist ivuxolimab in advanced cancers. Repertoires were generated with immunoSEQ multiplex PCR, while TCRdb's copy carries only in-frame clones and drops some. The sample yields some 80,000 clones, 84% seen once. Here the sequenced sample was CD4+ or CD8+ T cells sorted from blood, taken in a trial of the OX40 agonist ivuxolimab. The source of these receptors is an adult with an advanced solid tumor such as melanoma, head and neck, liver or kidney cancer.

The chain recombines TRBV18 with TRBJ2-7; D remains unclear. CDR3 length equals 14 residues. Trimming pared 2 bases from V and 0 bases from J, leaving 8 bases between. Per the germline V gene, CDR1 is KGHSH and CDR2 is LQKENI. CDR3 nucleotide sequence: TGTGCCAGCTCACCAGAAAGCAGCTCCTACGAGCAGTACTTC. This translates into CASSPESSSYEQYF.

This clone was picked up one time. The rearrangement uses TRBV5-4 and TRBJ2-5, with 10 positions matching TRBD2. V lost 0 bases, J lost 9 bases, and 8 bases stayed unmatched. The CDR3 totals 15 residues. Germline V gives CDR1 SGHNT, CDR2 YYREEE (reference sequence). The CDR3 sequence: CASSLGTSGISPQYF. Written as DNA, the CDR3 is TGTGCCAGCAGCTTGGGCACTAGCGGGATCTCACCCCAGTACTTC.

This sequence joins TRBV7-9 and TRBJ2-3; TRBD2 might be the D (5 bases). The V end lost 4 bases, the J end lost 6 bases, and 20 bases lay between the germline ends. CDR3 size: 16 residues. CDR1 SEHNR and CDR2 FQNEAQ come from the germline V gene (reference sequence). The CDR3 sequence: CASSSGVVSTVDTQYF. The CDR3 nucleotides read TGTGCCAGCAGCTCCGGGGTGGTGTCAACGGTTGATACGCAGTATTTT.

The genes are TRBV5-1 and TRBJ2-7, with D perhaps given as TRBD1 or TRBD2 (6 bases each). CDR3 size: 14 residues. Between the trimmed V and J ends, which lost 4 bases and 3 bases, there was a span of 14 bases. CDR1 and CDR2 (germline): SGHRS, YFSETQ. The CDR3 reads CASSRRGDHYEQYF. CDR3 sequence (DNA): TGCGCCAGCAGCCGGAGGGGGGATCACTACGAGCAGTACTTC.

This rearrangement joins TRBV11-2 to TRBJ2-5, with 7 bases aligning to TRBD2. The trim removed 5 bases at V and 5 bases at J, leaving 8 bases unmatched. This CDR3 is 14 amino acids long. Germline V gives CDR1 SGHAT, CDR2 FQNNGV. CDR3 protein: CASSPGGSVETQYF. The CDR3 DNA is TGTGCCAGCAGCCCCGGGGGGTCGGTCGAGACCCAGTACTTC.

The J gene is TRBJ1-2, the V gene TRBV6-1; no clear D gene. The CDR3 has 12 amino acids. With 6 bases removed from V and 1 base from J, the gap between germline ends came to 6 bases. Looked up from germline, CDR1 is MNHNS and CDR2 is SASEGT. The DNA for the CDR3 is TGTGCCAGCAGATTAGTTAACTATGGCTACACCTTC. It is translated as CASRLVNYGYTF.

V is TRBV30 and J is TRBJ1-2; perhaps TRBD1 as D (5 bases). Germline V gives CDR1 GTSNPN, CDR2 SVGIG (reference sequence). This CDR3 has 13 amino acids. V was clipped by 0 bases and J by 8 bases, with 13 bases between them. The chain's CDR3 is CAWSVGGEMGYTF. CDR3 bases: TGTGCCTGGAGTGTTGGGGGGGAGATGGGCTACACCTTC.

The rearrangement links TRBV28 to TRBJ1-5; D is unresolved. Trimming pared 2 bases from V and 0 bases from J, leaving 8 bases between. Germline V lookup: CDR1 MDHEN, CDR2 SYDVKM. CDR3 length: 15 amino acids. For the CDR3, the DNA is TGTGCCAGCAGTTTAGCCGGGCTTAGCAATCAGCCCCAGCATTTT. This gives the protein CASSLAGLSNQPQHF.

The CDR3, as DNA: TGTGCCAGCAGCCTCCTAGCGGAGAAGAATGAGCAGTTCTTC. The encoded protein is CASSLLAEKNEQFF. This rearrangement joins TRBV7-9 to TRBJ2-1; 7 bases agree with TRBD2. With V trimmed by 5 bases and J by 7 bases, 8 bases remained unmatched. Germline CDR1 reads SEHNR; CDR2 reads FQNEAQ (reference sequence). The CDR3 loop spans 14 amino acids.

A remark on this clone: This specimen includes other DNA sequences encoding the same CDR3. The genes are TRBV25-1 and TRBJ1-1; D unresolved. Germline CDR1 and CDR2: MGHDK and SYGVNS. The CDR3 is 13 amino acids. V lost 0 bases and J lost 1, with 3 bases in between. As DNA, the CDR3 is TGTGCCAGCAGTGAATATGGGAACACTGAAGCTTTCTTT. As protein: CASSEYGNTEAFF.

The J gene is TRBJ2-7, the V gene TRBV11-3; 10 nucleotides align to TRBD1. The CDR3 runs 13 residues. CDR1 and CDR2 (germline): SGHNT, YENEEA. Trimming removed 5 bases from V and 4 bases from J; junction bases left unmatched: 2. This chain's CDR3 is CASSGTGEYEQYF. The CDR3 coding sequence is TGTGCCAGCAGCGGGACAGGGGAATACGAGCAGTACTTC.

J is TRBJ1-5 and V is TRBV27; possibly TRBD1 for D (6 bases). This CDR3 is 15 amino acids long. V was cut by 6 bases and J by 6 bases, with 18 bases left in between. The germline V gene encodes CDR1 MNHEY and CDR2 SMNVEV (reference sequence). DNA for the CDR3: TGTGCCAGCAGAAGAGGGGGAACGAGTGGTCAGCCCCAGCATTTT. Translated: CASRRGGTSGQPQHF.

V usage is TRBV9 and J usage is TRBJ2-1, with 7 bases identical to TRBD2. Germline V gene lookup returns CDR1 SGDLS and CDR2 YYNGEE. The CDR3 extends over 16 amino acids. V shed 2 bases, J shed 5 bases, and the junction held 10 bases outside the gene matches. The CDR3 DNA is TGTGCCAGCAGCGTCGATAACGGGAGGCGGGACAATGAGCAGTTCTTC. Amino acid sequence: CASSVDNGRRDNEQFF.

The chain combines TRBV15 with TRBJ1-1; TRBD1 might be the D (5 bases). The CDR3 spans 16 residues. Trimming shortened V by 1 base and J by 0 bases, and 12 bases separated the two germline ends. CDR1 is LNHNV and CDR2 is YYDKDF in the germline V gene (reference sequence). CDR3 coding DNA: TGTGCCACCAGCAGAGCATATGGGGCACTGAACACTGAAGCTTTCTTT. It encodes CATSRAYGALNTEAFF.

This clone was seen just once. The chain couples TRBV7-9 to TRBJ2-7; the D is unclear. CDR1 and CDR2 (germline): SEHNR, FQNEAQ (reference sequence). With 5 bases removed from V and 6 bases from J, the gap between germline ends came to 11 bases. This CDR3 comprises 12 residues. CDR3 nucleotide sequence: TGTGCCAGCAGCGCCCTCAACGTCGAGCAGTACTTC. Translating gives CASSALNVEQYF.

This clone was seen a single time. The V and J genes are TRBV30 and TRBJ2-7; D is perhaps TRBD1 (5 bases). V lost 0 bases, J lost 3 bases, and 12 bases lay in between. The CDR3 is 14 amino acids. Germline CDR1 and CDR2: GTSNPN and SVGIG (reference sequence). The CDR3 reads CAWSVRTGYYEQYF. CDR3 bases: TGTGCCTGGAGTGTCCGTACAGGTTACTACGAGCAGTACTTC. Drawing the rest from reference TRBV30 and TRBJ2-7, the complete variable domain is SQTIHQWPATLVQPVGSPLSLECTVEGTSNPNLYWYRQAAGRGLQLLFYSVGIGQISSEVPQNLSASRPQDRQFILSSKKLLLSDSGFYLCAWSVRTGYYEQYFGPGTRLTVT.

This clone has a single count. The CDR3 DNA follows: TGTGCCAGCAGCTTGATTGCAGGGCTTAACTATGGCTACACCTTC. Amino acid sequence: CASSLIAGLNYGYTF. The chain employs TRBV5-4 and TRBJ1-2, with D perhaps TRBD1 (5 bases). V was cut by 1 base and J by 1 base, with 11 bases left in between. The V gene's germline CDR1 is SGHNT and CDR2 YYREEE (reference sequence). The CDR3 loop spans 15 amino acids.

This clone occurred once. This chain uses TRBV7-9 with TRBJ2-1; the D gene is possibly TRBD2 (6 bases). The CDR3 contains 12 residues. V was shortened by 2 bases and J by 13 bases, with 12 bases between the two germline ends. Germline CDR1 SEHNR, CDR2 FQNEAQ (reference sequence). CDR3 loop: CASSLQREIQFF. For the CDR3, the DNA is TGTGCCAGCAGCTTACAACGGGAGATACAGTTCTTC.

The chain uses TRBV7-8 and TRBJ2-7; the D is unclear. V dropped 5 bases and J dropped 5 bases, with 16 bases sitting between them. Germline V CDR1 and CDR2: SGHVS, FQNEAQ. This CDR3 spans 14 amino acids. The CDR3 here is CASSPRRTDHEQYF. The DNA for the CDR3 is TGTGCCAGCAGCCCCCGGCGGACGGACCACGAGCAGTACTTC.

In this sample, this clone turned up once. This chain connects TRBV4-3 to TRBJ1-3, with 7 nucleotides matching TRBD1. This CDR3 has 17 amino acids. Germline V gene sequence: CDR1 LGHNA, CDR2 YSLEER. V trimming: 1 base; J trimming: 0 bases; junction bases outside the gene matches: 6. CDR3 nucleotide sequence: TGCGCCAGCAGCCAAGTCACAGGGGACCTCTCTGGAAACACCATATATTTT. It is translated as CASSQVTGDLSGNTIYF.

This chain connects TRBV5-1 to TRBJ1-5; a weak D match, TRBD1 (5 bases). Germline V lookup: CDR1 SGHRS, CDR2 YFSETQ. V gave up 6 bases and J gave up 1 base, with 11 bases separating them. The CDR3 is 14 residues long. The CDR3 sequence: CASKPGTSNQPQHF. The CDR3 DNA reads as TGCGCCAGCAAGCCGGGGACGAGCAATCAGCCCCAGCATTTT.

This sequence joins TRBV30 and TRBJ2-1; 7 nucleotides line up with TRBD2. Germline V CDR1 and CDR2: GTSNPN, SVGIG (reference sequence). The V and J ends lost 8 bases and 2 bases, in that order; junction bases with no gene match: 3. CDR3 length: 12 amino acids. The CDR3 is CAGGGAYNEQFF. CDR3 nucleotide sequence: TGTGCCGGGGGGGGAGCCTACAATGAGCAGTTCTTC.

The chain is built from TRBV19 and TRBJ2-1; 8 bases agree with TRBD1. V was pared by 10 bases and J by 8 bases, with 7 bases of the junction left unmatched. CDR1 is LNHDA and CDR2 is SQIVND in the germline V gene (reference sequence). The CDR3 covers 12 residues. CDR3 in DNA: TGTGCCACGGGACAGGTTCTGGATGAGCAGTTCTTC. Protein product: CATGQVLDEQFF.

V is TRBV7-2 and J is TRBJ2-1; no clear D gene. The CDR3 loop spans 13 amino acids. Germline V gives CDR1 SGHTA, CDR2 FQGNSA. Trimming removed 2 bases at V and 7 bases at J, with 9 bases between. The CDR3 nucleotides are TGTGCCAGCAGCTTAACAGAGTTGAATGAGCAGTTCTTC. Translation gives CASSLTELNEQFF.

This rearrangement joins TRBV5-4 to TRBJ2-3, with D hard to call. Germline V gene lookup returns CDR1 SGHNT and CDR2 YYREEE (reference sequence). The ends were cut back, 4 bases at V and 1 base at J, with 4 bases in the middle. The CDR3 has 12 residues. In nucleotides, the CDR3 is TGTGCCAGCAGCAGCCGCACAGATACGCAGTATTTT. As protein: CASSSRTDTQYF.

The CDR3 DNA sequence: TGCGCCAGCAGCTTGGGGGGAGCGGGAGGAACCACAGATACGCAGTATTTT. This sequence encodes CASSLGGAGGTTDTQYF. This chain connects TRBV5-1 to TRBJ2-3; 9 bases are shared with TRBD2. CDR1 SGHRS and CDR2 YFSETQ come from the germline V gene. The CDR3 length is 17 residues. V dropped 0 bases and J dropped 2; count of bases not matched to a gene: 7.

This clone is a singleton in its sample. This chain joins TRBV10-2 and TRBJ1-1; unclear D gene. V lost 0 bases and J lost 10, with 15 bases in between. This CDR3 comprises 14 residues. Germline lookup yields CDR1 WSHSY and CDR2 SAAADI. The DNA for the CDR3 is TGCGCCAGCAGTGAGTCGGTCGCCGGAGGGCGAGCTTTCTTT. Translating it yields CASSESVAGGRAFF.

The chain carries TRBV5-4 and TRBJ2-2; 9 nucleotides line up with TRBD2. CDR3 length: 15 amino acids. CDR1 is SGHNT, CDR2 YYREEE, per germline (reference sequence). V was clipped by 3 bases and J by 4 bases; unmatched bases: 4. The CDR3 nucleotides read TGTGCCAGCAGCTCAGGGACTAGCAGCACCGGGGAGCTGTTTTTT. Its translation is CASSSGTSSTGELFF.

V is TRBV18 and J is TRBJ2-7; D might be TRBD1 or TRBD2, each matching 6 bases. Germline-derived CDR1 and CDR2 are KGHSH and LQKENI. Trimming took off 2 bases at V and 4 bases at J, with 9 bases between the two ends. This CDR3 is built from 13 residues. The CDR3 region is CASSPSGAYEQYF. The CDR3 region has the DNA TGTGCCAGCTCACCATCGGGGGCGTACGAGCAGTACTTC. Complete variable domain (other parts from reference TRBV18 and TRBJ2-7): NAGVMQNPRHLVRRRGQEARLRCSPMKGHSHVYWYRQLPEEGLKFMVYLQKENIIDESGMPKERFSAEFPKEGPSILRIQQVVRGDSAAYFCASSPSGAYEQYFGPGTRLTVT.